The sequence of this T cell receptor (beta chain) was determined in a study of cytomegalovirus exposure and HLA in healthy donors (dated by TCRdb to about 2017). As for the study more broadly: An earlier analysis of approximately 600 of the donors reported about 290 Gb of sequence data and 120 million or so unique TCR beta sequences from about 179 million T cells. In the later analysis, no new phenotypic data were used to find candidate immune exposures; instead, reliance was placed on TCR beta sequences and their occurrence across donors. Among around 400 genotyped donors of the cohort, an average of around 240,000 unique TCR beta nucleotide sequences was sequenced per donor, of which about 20% were non-productive. The number of typed donors differed by locus: about 620-630 for A, B, C, DRB1 and DQB1; 522 for DQA1; approximately 610 for DPA1; and about 470 for DPB1. Because of strong linkage in the cohort, roughly five DR-DQ haplotypes were treated as single units for association and clustering. The study used immunosequencing to profile the T cell repertoires of about 670 subjects and linked those repertoires to cytomegalovirus serostatus. The study aimed to test whether signatures of past pathogen exposure could be identified by cataloging public T cell receptors. Every repertoire in the discovery cohort had been generated on one and the same sequencing platform. In an earlier analysis of about 590 of the donors, high-throughput TCR beta sequencing was used to judge whether each TCR beta V gene segment behaved as functional or pseudogenic. To predict cytomegalovirus infection status, the study combined high-throughput TCR immunosequencing, statistical association of individual TCRs with disease status, and machine learning. A later analysis re-analyzed previously published TCR beta repertoires from 650 to 800 donors and added high-resolution HLA genotyping to study TCR occurrence patterns. Both class I and class II loci were covered by HLA typing, at four-digit resolution. Besides the first cohort of about 730 subjects, a separate validation cohort made up of roughly 120 different subjects was used. Alongside the repertoire data, information on donor age, sex, ethnicity and CMV serostatus was compiled. In a later genetic analysis, genome-wide SNP genotypes for 398 of the 666 donors were used, and that subset was treated as a discovery cohort. The genetic ancestry cluster associated with self-reported Caucasian donors included 80% to 90% of the roughly 360 genotyped donors. Around 320 gigabases of sequencing data and approximately 85 million unique TCR sequences were included in an early release covering under 650 HLA-typed donors.

Notes on this clone: Its antigen is unknown. The record has no base qualities; no much larger clone is one base away.

Findings and caveats that apply to the study as a whole: Broadly in line with IMGT annotations, most TCR beta V segments showed up in productive rearrangements about 90% or about 30% of the time in an earlier analysis of about 500 of the donors. Compared with the roughly 670-donor mean, donors in an Asian-associated ancestry cluster had fewer N-insertions in productive TCRs, according to a later genetic analysis. A further reported finding was that TCR beta sequences accurately predicted the HLA-A and HLA-B alleles for most subjects in the first cohort. Linkage disequilibrium might explain the correlated functional status among segregating V segments, but an unknown experimental factor could not be excluded. The presence/absence analyses assumed that sequencing depth was roughly uniform across donors, and that assumption may not be true. CMV serostatus was the only immune exposure information available for the cohort. In a later analysis, most CMV-associated TCR beta chains were found to appear HLA-restricted, with HLA associations seemingly driven largely by CMV exposure. A later analysis found that TCR association rates varied across HLA loci, with DRB1 alleles showing the most associated TCRs and HLA-C alleles the fewest. A later analysis reported that several top co-occurrence clusters appeared linked to parvovirus B19, influenza, CMV and Epstein-Barr virus. In both the original and validation cohorts, the classifier was reported to diagnose cytomegalovirus status with high specificity and sensitivity. Because some donors lacked HLA typing at each locus, the association tests relied only on the typed subset. A group of highly shared sequence variants was considered likely to be a technical artifact of the sequencing pipeline. In vitro tests confirmed that a few of the cytomegalovirus-associated TCR beta chains recognize cytomegalovirus antigens. At a false discovery rate of 0.05, a later analysis linked about 17,000 TCR beta sequences to specific HLA alleles. The authors suggested that the approach could potentially be generalized to other disease states and immunological phenotypes. The study gave a list of around 170 TCR beta chains associated with cytomegalovirus. Across donors, most TCR sequences were observed very rarely, whereas some public TCRs were present in many individuals. Over 15 rarely observed V segments, including chromosome 9 orphons, were excluded from the earlier analysis of several hundred of the donors because counts were too low. In a later analysis, HLA-associated TCR beta chains showed more clonal expansion and lower generation probabilities than non-associated chains that were equally common. Only TCR beta chains were sequenced in this cohort, and the absence of alpha or paired-chain data limited detectable features. A later genetic analysis associated a missense DCLRE1C variant with V-gene and J-gene trimming of TCR beta chains, and an independent cohort replicated the association. When HLA alleles, especially DR and DQ, strongly co-occurred, TCR associations were difficult to assign to individual alleles.

The cohort consisted of 666 healthy bone marrow donors. At the time of sampling, all cohort members were nominally healthy, though unrecorded immune exposures were likely present. The donor tested CMV seronegative, placing the donor among the roughly 350 seronegative members of the cohort. A peripheral blood sample was collected from each donor, and TCR beta sequencing was performed on peripheral blood mononuclear cells. Genomic DNA was extracted from the blood cell samples with the Qiagen DNeasy Blood Extraction Kit. The receptor library was made with the immunoSEQ multiplex PCR assay. For the multiplex PCR, a mixture combining 60 forward primers for TCR Vbeta segments and 13 reverse primers for TCR Jbeta segments was used. A multiplex PCR assay on genomic DNA amplified the CDR3 region of rearranged TCR beta genes. The amplified TCR beta libraries were sequenced on the Illumina HiSeq System as 87-base-pair reads. On the study's bioinformatics: In a later analysis, tens of millions of unique TCR beta chains were counted across the roughly 670 repertoires, and roughly 10 million of these chains were shared by at least two donors. Raw reads were error-corrected and collapsed into unique sequences with a nearest-neighbor algorithm that merged closely related sequences to remove PCR and sequencing errors. To assign V, D and J gene segments, CDR3 sequences were aligned to IMGT reference sequences. For a sequence to be retained, a match of at least six nucleotides to both a V gene segment and a J gene segment was required. A rearrangement counted as productive if the CDR3 had no stop codons and remained in frame with V and J, and every other rearrangement counted as non-productive. CDR3 was defined according to IMGT convention as the region running from the second conserved V-encoded cysteine to the conserved J-encoded phenylalanine. The earlier analysis of about 610 of the donors excluded any sequence lacking an unambiguous match to a single V gene segment. In an earlier analysis of several hundred of the donors, V segments were called functional above 56.7% productive rearrangements and were called segregating when the between-donor standard deviation exceeded 5%. A statistical classification framework was built for diagnosing cytomegalovirus status from the catalog of TCR beta chain sequences. A later analysis assigned V and J genes by comparing TCR nucleotide sequences with IMGT/GENE-DB human TR gene sequences. Using the TCRdist pipeline, a later analysis assigned CDR3 sequences along with most-parsimonious VDJ recombination scenarios. In a later analysis, each TCR beta chain was defined by its CDR3 amino acid sequence together with its V-gene family, and reads without a unique V-gene family were excluded. A later analysis removed 592 highly shared, low-generation-probability nucleotide sequences to deal with suspected cross-contamination and a sequencing artifact. A later analysis calculated a clonal expansion index for each public chain from normalized within-repertoire ranks of inferred template counts. In a later analysis, generation probabilities were computed using a VDJ recombination model fitted to out-of-frame rearrangements, and the results were checked against IGoR. A later analysis scored TCR-TCR, TCR-HLA and TCR-CMV co-occurrence with hypergeometric tests, applying a repertoire-size bias correction to TCR pairs. To estimate false discovery rates, a later analysis permuted the HLA or CMV assignments 20 times. In a later analysis, co-occurring TCRs were grouped using DBSCAN, and TCRdist sequence similarity was added for clustering within HLA-allele-positive subsets. For co-occurrence clustering, repertoires with fewer than 30,000 or more than 120,000 public chains were excluded, along with five repertoires with anomalous nucleotide sharing. The immuneACCESS repertoire file appears here via TCRdb, limited to in-frame rearrangements. These files lack a portion of the clones; in checked studies, under half of the deficit traces to unresolved V genes, and the cause of the others is not known. V, J and clone size are those of that table, while D and trimming were read from the DNA. The sample includes about 65,000 clones, with roughly 77% observed a single time. The ten most abundant clones make up about 4.5% of the sample.

The origin of this receptor is a woman aged 30 to 39 in good health and CMV-seronegative. Sequencing was done on a sample of PBMCs.

The sequenced DNA: TGTGCCAGCACCCCGACAGACACCGGGGAGCTGTTTTTT. Its protein reads: CASTPTDTGELFF. The chain was built from TRBV7-2 and TRBJ2-2; perhaps TRBD1 is the D gene, with 5 bases matching. V gives up 7 bases and J gives up 3 bases, and the segment between their germline ends measures 9 bases. The CDR3 contains 13 residues, cysteine and phenylalanine counted. Of the read, only the CDR3 DNA is kept; its 39 bases are in frame from base 1. CDR1 and CDR2 were assigned from the germline V gene as SGHTA and FQGNSA. Reference TRBV7-2 and TRBJ2-2 genes cover what lies past the CDR3, so the full variable domain is GAGVSQSPSNKVTEKGKDVELRCDPISGHTALYWYRQSLGQGLEFLIYFQGNSAPDKSGLPSDRFSAERTGGSVSTLTIQRTQQEDSAVYLCASTPTDTGELFFGEGSRLTVL.